These 17 T cell receptor beta chains were all obtained from the same sample, sequenced in a study of blood T cells in healthy people across ages. Sample-barcoded 5' priming and a J-beta primer mix drove a second PCR of 7 to 11 cycles. From the 5' RACE reads, TCRdb called clonotypes with MiXCR, one entry per CDR3 protein. The sample consists of around 2 million distinct CDR3 sequences, about two fifths of them appearing once. Sequenced input: blood. These receptor sequences come from a human donor in good health.

The chain recombines TRBV12-3 or TRBV12-4 with TRBJ2-1, with 7 bases aligning to TRBD2. The CDR3 totals 16 residues. The V gene end was trimmed by 3 bases and the J gene end by 7 bases; junction bases not matched to a gene: 12. In DNA form, the CDR3 reads TGTGCCAGCAGTTTTGCTGGGGGGGGTTCCCCTAATGAGCAGTTCTTC. It codes for CASSFAGGGSPNEQFF.

This clonotype was seen a few times. The chain joins TRBV6-5 to TRBJ1-2; possible D gene TRBD1, 5 bases. The CDR3 has 15 amino acids. Germline CDR1 MNHEY, CDR2 SVGAGI. Trimming removed 2 bases from V and 0 bases from J, with 10 bases in between. CDR3 DNA sequence: TGTGCCAGCAGTTACGGGTCGGGGGCTAACTATGGCTACACCTTC. Residues: CASSYGSGANYGYTF.

This clonotype was recorded a few times. The chain couples TRBV30 to TRBJ2-1; a weak D match, TRBD1 (5 bases). V was shortened by 3 bases and J by 2 bases, with 14 bases between the two germline ends. CDR1 GTSNPN and CDR2 SVGIG come from the germline V gene (reference sequence). This CDR3 is built from 15 residues. Here the CDR3 reads CAWRQDNGPYNEQFF. The CDR3 coding sequence is TGTGCCTGGAGACAGGATAACGGTCCCTACAATGAGCAGTTCTTC.

This clonotype showed up just a few times. This chain joins TRBV7-8 and TRBJ1-5; unclear D gene. This CDR3 has 15 amino acids. CDR1 is SGHVS, CDR2 FQNEAQ, per germline. Trimming cost V 6 bases and J 3 bases, with 15 bases left between them. CDR3 coding DNA: TGTGCCAGCAGTCCCATAGGGCAGACCAATCAGCCCCAGCATTTT. This sequence encodes CASSPIGQTNQPQHF.

The sample holds a few counts of this clonotype. The chain employs TRBV10-3 and TRBJ2-1; D remains unclear. This CDR3 is 14 amino acids long. Trimming cost V 6 bases and J 1 base, with 10 bases left between them. The germline CDR1 and CDR2 sequences are ENHRY and SYGVKD. CDR3: CAIRGSQSYNEQFF. CDR3 DNA: TGTGCCATCAGGGGCTCACAGTCCTACAATGAGCAGTTCTTC.

The J gene is TRBJ1-5, the V gene TRBV20-1, with TRBD1 matching over 7 bases. V lost 3 bases to trimming and J lost 6 bases; unmatched junction nucleotides: 8. From germline, CDR1 is DFQATT and CDR2 SNEGSKA (reference sequence). This CDR3 is 14 amino acids long. For the CDR3, the DNA is TGCAGTGCTAGTGAAGGGGCAGGGGGTCAGCCCCAGCATTTT. It encodes CSASEGAGGQPQHF.

As concerns this clonotype: One end of the junction does not line up with germline, which may come from a read error. This chain joins TRBV14 and TRBJ1-4; 8 bases agree with TRBD1. Germline assignment: CDR1 SGHDN and CDR2 FVKESK. The CDR3 is made up of 14 amino acids. The CDR3 bases are TGTGCCAACAGCCAAAGGACAGGGTTTGAAAAACTGTTTTTT. Amino acid sequence: CANSQRTGFEKLFF.

V and J are TRBV18 and TRBJ1-2; D may be TRBD1 (6 bases). Germline loops: CDR1 KGHSH, CDR2 LQKENI. Trimming cost V 3 bases and J 0 bases, with 14 bases left between them. CDR3 length equals 16 residues. CDR3: CASSPTWDKSNYGYTF. The CDR3 DNA reads as TGTGCCAGCTCACCCACTTGGGACAAATCTAACTATGGCTACACCTTC.

The chain links TRBV6-2 or TRBV6-3 to TRBJ1-2; D call uncertain. This CDR3 spans 13 amino acids. Trimming left V 6 bases short and J 5 bases short, with 13 bases between. Looked up from germline, CDR1 is MNHEY and CDR2 is SVGEGT. The CDR3 DNA is TGTGCCAGCAGCCTTCGGGTCGTTTATGGCTACACCTTC. Its protein product is CASSLRVVYGYTF.

This clonotype was found a few times. The gene calls are TRBV9 and TRBJ1-1; 7 nucleotides match TRBD1. Germline assignment: CDR1 SGDLS and CDR2 YYNGEE. V gave up 4 bases and J gave up 1 base; unmatched junction bases: 10. The CDR3 has 16 residues. The CDR3, as DNA: TGTGCCAGCAGCCCGTGGGGACAGCCGAGGAACACTGAAGCTTTCTTT. It translates to CASSPWGQPRNTEAFF.

This chain links TRBV30 with TRBJ1-5; maybe TRBD1 (5 bases). Trimming removed 1 base from V and 4 bases from J, with 14 bases in between. The CDR3 consists of 15 residues. The germline gives CDR1 GTSNPN, CDR2 SVGIG (reference sequence). CDR3 sequence: CAWSGGQGPNQPQHF. The CDR3 DNA reads TGTGCCTGGAGTGGTGGTCAGGGCCCAAATCAGCCCCAGCATTTT.

The table lists this clonotype with a count of one. The chain employs TRBV9 and TRBJ1-4; 7 bases map to TRBD1. This CDR3 comprises 15 residues. Germline-derived CDR1 and CDR2 are SGDLS and YYNGEE. The J segment lost 5 bases and the V segment lost 3 bases, leaving 7 bases of the junction unmatched. The CDR3 coding sequence is TGTGCCAGCAGCGACGGGACAGCAAGAAATGAAAAACTGTTTTTT. The encoded protein is CASSDGTARNEKLFF. Together with reference TRBV9 and TRBJ1-4, the CDR3 gives the full variable domain: DSGVTQTPKHLITATGQRVTLRCSPRSGDLSVYWYQQSLDQGLQFLIQYYNGEERAKGNILERFSAQQFPDLHSELNLSSLELGDSALYFCASSDGTARNEKLFFGSGTQLSVL.

This clonotype appeared a few times. The chain employs TRBV6-5 and TRBJ2-4; no clear D. The DNA matches TRBJ2-5 better at its end, which makes the J call doubtful. This CDR3 spans 11 amino acids. Per germline, CDR1 MNHEY and CDR2 SVGAGI. Here the CDR3 DNA reads TGTGCCAGTGGTTATAGAGAGACCCAGTACTTC. It codes for CASGYRETQYF.

The chain links TRBV20-1 to TRBJ1-2; D not certain. From germline, CDR1 is DFQATT and CDR2 SNEGSKA (reference sequence). V was trimmed by 1 base and J by 9 bases, leaving 9 bases between them. The CDR3 sequence is 11 residues long. CDR3 DNA sequence: TGCAGTGCTAGAGGGTCCTCCCGCTACACCTTC. It specifies CSARGSSRYTF.

The genes are TRBV20-1 and TRBJ2-2; no firm D call. Germline CDR1 is DFQATT and CDR2 is SNEGSKA (reference sequence). This CDR3 has 14 residues. V was pared by 5 bases and J by 2 bases, with 12 bases between. CDR3 sequence reads: CSAPTEGNTGELFF. The CDR3 bases are TGCAGTGCTCCCACCGAAGGAAACACCGGGGAGCTGTTTTTT.

This chain uses TRBV5-1 with TRBJ1-5; D uncertain. Germline V gene lookup returns CDR1 SGHRS and CDR2 YFSETQ. The V end was cut by 2 bases, the J end by 1 base, with 16 bases between. The CDR3 runs 17 residues. CDR3 protein: CASSFRAPGGSNQPQHF. The CDR3 nucleotides read TGCGCCAGCAGCTTCCGGGCCCCGGGCGGGAGCAATCAGCCCCAGCATTTT.

This clonotype came up once. The chain links TRBV20-1 to TRBJ2-7; TRBD1 matches at 9 bases. The germline V gene has CDR1 DFQATT and CDR2 SNEGSKA (reference sequence). Trimming at V came to 0 bases and at J to 6 bases, leaving 6 bases not matched to a gene. CDR3 length: 14 residues. Written as DNA, the CDR3 is TGCAGTGCTAGAGAGGGACAGGGTCCGACCGAGCAGTACTTC. This gives the protein CSAREGQGPTEQYF.